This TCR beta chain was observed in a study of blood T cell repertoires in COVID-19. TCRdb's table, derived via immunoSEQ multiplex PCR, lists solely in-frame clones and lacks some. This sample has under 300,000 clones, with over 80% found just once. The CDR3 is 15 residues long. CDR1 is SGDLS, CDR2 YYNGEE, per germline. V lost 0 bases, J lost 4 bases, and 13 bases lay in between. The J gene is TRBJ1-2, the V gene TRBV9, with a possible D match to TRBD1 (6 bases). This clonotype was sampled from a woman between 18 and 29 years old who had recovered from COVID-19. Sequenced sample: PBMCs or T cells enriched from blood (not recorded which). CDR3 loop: CASSVGGRDGYGYTF. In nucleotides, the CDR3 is TGTGCCAGCAGCGTAGGGGGGCGAGACGGCTATGGCTACACCTTC.